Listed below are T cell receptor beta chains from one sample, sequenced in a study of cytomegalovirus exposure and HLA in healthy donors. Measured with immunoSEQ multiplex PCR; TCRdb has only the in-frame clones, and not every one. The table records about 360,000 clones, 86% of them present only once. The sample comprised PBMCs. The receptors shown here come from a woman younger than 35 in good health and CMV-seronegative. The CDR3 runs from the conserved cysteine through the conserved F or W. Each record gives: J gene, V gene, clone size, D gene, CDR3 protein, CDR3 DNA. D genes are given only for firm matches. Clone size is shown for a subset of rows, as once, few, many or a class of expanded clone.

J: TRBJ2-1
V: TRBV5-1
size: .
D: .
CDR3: CASSLVWESYNEQFF
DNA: TGCGCCAGCAGCTTGGTTTGGGAGTCCTACAATGAGCAGTTCTTC

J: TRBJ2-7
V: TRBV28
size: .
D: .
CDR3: CASSLDRFYEQYF
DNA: TGTGCCAGCAGTTTAGACAGGTTCTACGAGCAGTACTTC

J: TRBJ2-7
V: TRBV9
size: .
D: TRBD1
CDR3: CASSTRQGAGEQYF
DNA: TGTGCCAGCAGCACCCGACAGGGGGCGGGAGAGCAGTACTTC

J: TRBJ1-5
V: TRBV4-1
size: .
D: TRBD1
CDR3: CASSHGGQVGQPQHF
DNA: TGCGCCAGCAGCCATGGAGGACAGGTGGGTCAGCCCCAGCATTTT

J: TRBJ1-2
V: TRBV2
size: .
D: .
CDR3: CATSQNNYGYTF
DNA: TGTGCCACTTCGCAGAATAACTATGGCTACACCTTC

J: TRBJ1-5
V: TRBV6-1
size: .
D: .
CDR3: CASSEVAGMPQHF
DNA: TGTGCCAGCAGTGAAGTCGCGGGAATGCCCCAGCATTTT

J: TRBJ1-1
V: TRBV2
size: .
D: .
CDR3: CASSEGGYSEAFF
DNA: TGTGCCAGCAGTGAGGGGGGGTATTCAGAAGCTTTCTTT

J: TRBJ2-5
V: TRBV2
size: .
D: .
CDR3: CASSPRRETQYF
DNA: TGTGCCAGCAGTCCCCGTCGGGAGACCCAGTACTTC

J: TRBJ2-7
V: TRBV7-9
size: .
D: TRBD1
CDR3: CASSAGGQGARHEQYF
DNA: TGTGCCAGCAGCGCCGGCGGACAGGGGGCCCGCCACGAGCAGTACTTC

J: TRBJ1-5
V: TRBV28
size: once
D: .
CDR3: CASRSGGGRPLDQPQHF
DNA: TGTGCCAGCAGGTCGGGGGGGGGACGGCCCCTTGATCAGCCCCAGCATTTT

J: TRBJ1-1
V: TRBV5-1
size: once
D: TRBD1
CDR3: CASSRTGDYTEAFF
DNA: TGCGCCAGCAGCAGGACAGGGGATTACACTGAAGCTTTCTTT

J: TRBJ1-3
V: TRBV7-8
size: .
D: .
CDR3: CASSSRRGRPSGNTIYF
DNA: TGTGCCAGCAGCTCAAGGAGGGGTCGGCCCTCTGGAAACACCATATATTTT

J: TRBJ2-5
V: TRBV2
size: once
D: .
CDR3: CASSPDRGSSTQYF
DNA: TGTGCCAGCAGTCCCGACCGGGGTTCAAGCACCCAGTACTTC

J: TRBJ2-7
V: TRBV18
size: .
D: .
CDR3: CASSPGGAHSYEQYF
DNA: TGTGCCAGCTCACCAGGTGGGGCCCATTCCTACGAGCAGTACTTC

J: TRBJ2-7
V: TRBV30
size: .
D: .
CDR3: CAWTLTSLREQYF
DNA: TGTGCCTGGACACTGACTAGTCTGCGGGAGCAGTACTTC

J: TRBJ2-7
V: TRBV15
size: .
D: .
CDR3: CATSRVGAYGDEQYF
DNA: TGTGCCACCAGCAGAGTGGGGGCCTACGGGGACGAGCAGTACTTC

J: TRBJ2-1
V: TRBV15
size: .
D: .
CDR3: CATRLPSYNEQFF
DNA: TGTGCCACCAGACTTCCCTCCTACAATGAGCAGTTCTTC

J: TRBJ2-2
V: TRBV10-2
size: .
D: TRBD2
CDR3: CASTGSSGGSRELFF
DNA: TGCGCCAGCACCGGATCTAGCGGGGGAAGCCGGGAGCTGTTTTTT

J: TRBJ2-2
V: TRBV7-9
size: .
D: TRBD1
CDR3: CASSSPSTGTNTGELFF
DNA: TGTGCCAGCAGCTCCCCCTCGACAGGGACGAACACCGGGGAGCTGTTTTTT

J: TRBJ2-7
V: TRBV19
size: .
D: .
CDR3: CASWGDGSYEQYF
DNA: TGTGCCAGTTGGGGGGACGGTTCCTACGAGCAGTACTTC

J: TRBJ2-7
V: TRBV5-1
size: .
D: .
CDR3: CASSLAVNPGDEQYF
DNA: TGCGCCAGCAGCTTGGCCGTGAACCCCGGGGACGAGCAGTACTTC

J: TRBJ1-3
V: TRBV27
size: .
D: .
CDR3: CASSLFLVYGSSGNTIYF
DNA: TGTGCCAGCAGTTTATTCCTCGTATATGGGAGCTCTGGAAACACCATATATTTT

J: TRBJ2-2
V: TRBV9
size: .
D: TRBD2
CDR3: CASSVSPGLGDTGELFF
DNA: TGTGCCAGCAGCGTATCACCCGGACTAGGGGACACCGGGGAGCTGTTTTTT

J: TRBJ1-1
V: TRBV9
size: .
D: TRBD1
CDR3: CASSKQPQGARTEAFF
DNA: TGTGCCAGCAGCAAACAACCTCAGGGGGCGAGGACTGAAGCTTTCTTT

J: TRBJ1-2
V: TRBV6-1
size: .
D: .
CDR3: CASSGPGRGYTF
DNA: TGTGCCAGCAGTGGGCCAGGCAGGGGCTACACCTTC

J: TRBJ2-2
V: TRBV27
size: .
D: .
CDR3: CASSSLARTGELFF
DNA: TGTGCCAGCAGTTCTCTAGCGCGCACCGGGGAGCTGTTTTTT

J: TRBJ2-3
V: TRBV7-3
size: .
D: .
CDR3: CASSTLAPGLDTQYF
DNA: TGTGCCAGCAGTACCCTAGCCCCCGGTTTGGATACGCAGTATTTT

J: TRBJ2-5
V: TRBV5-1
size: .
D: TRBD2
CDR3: CASSWGLAVHLQETQYF
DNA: TGCGCCAGCAGCTGGGGACTAGCAGTACACTTACAAGAGACCCAGTACTTC

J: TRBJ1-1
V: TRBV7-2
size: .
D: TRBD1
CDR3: CASSSLITGEVTEAFF
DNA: TGTGCCAGCAGCTCGCTAATTACAGGGGAGGTCACTGAAGCTTTCTTT

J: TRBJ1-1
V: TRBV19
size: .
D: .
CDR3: CASSMYQGPNTEAFF
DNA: TGTGCCAGTAGTATGTACCAGGGGCCGAACACTGAAGCTTTCTTT

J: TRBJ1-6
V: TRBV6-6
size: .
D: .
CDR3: CASSSQGQGNSPLHF
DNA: TGTGCCAGCAGTTCGCAAGGGCAGGGCAATTCACCCCTCCACTTT

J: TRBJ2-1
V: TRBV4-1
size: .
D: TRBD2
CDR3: CASSQRHGGGSYNEQFF
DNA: TGCGCCAGCAGCCAGAGGCATGGCGGGGGCTCCTACAATGAGCAGTTCTTC

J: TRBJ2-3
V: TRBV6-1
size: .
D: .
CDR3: CASSARGTDTQYF
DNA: TGTGCCAGCAGTGCGAGGGGCACAGATACGCAGTATTTT

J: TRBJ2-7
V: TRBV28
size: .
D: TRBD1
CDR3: CASSLGQGLPYF
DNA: TGTGCCAGCAGTTTAGGACAGGGGCTGCCGTACTTC

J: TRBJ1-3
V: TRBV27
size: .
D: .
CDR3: CASTPTGSLGNTIYF
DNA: TGTGCCAGCACCCCTACAGGCTCCCTTGGAAACACCATATATTTT

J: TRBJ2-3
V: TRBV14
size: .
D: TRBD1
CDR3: CASSHPGQGVTQYF
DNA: TGTGCCAGCAGCCATCCCGGACAGGGGGTTACGCAGTATTTT

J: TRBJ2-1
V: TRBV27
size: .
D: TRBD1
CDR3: CASSHRDREINEQFF
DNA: TGTGCCAGCAGTCACCGGGACAGGGAAATTAATGAGCAGTTCTTC

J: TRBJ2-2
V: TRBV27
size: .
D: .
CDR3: CASSFFRVVTGELFF
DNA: TGTGCCAGCAGTTTCTTCAGGGTTGTCACCGGGGAGCTGTTTTTT

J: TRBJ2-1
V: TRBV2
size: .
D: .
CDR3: CASEEPPANEQFF
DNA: TGTGCCAGCGAGGAGCCCCCGGCCAATGAGCAGTTCTTC

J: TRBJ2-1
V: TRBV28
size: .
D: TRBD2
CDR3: CASSLYPAGGAIRNEQFF
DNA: TGTGCCAGCAGTTTATATCCAGCGGGGGGTGCAATAAGAAATGAGCAGTTCTTC

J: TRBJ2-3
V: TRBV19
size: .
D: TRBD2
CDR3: CASSIRGLAGGSASTDTQYF
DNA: TGTGCCAGTAGTATCCGAGGACTAGCGGGAGGATCAGCATCCACAGATACGCAGTATTTT